This T cell receptor (beta chain) was sequenced in a study of regulatory T cells in long-lasting Graves disease. Findings of the study overall: Favored gene segments in persistent disease were TRBV28, TRBJ1-2 and TRBJ2-5.

Investigators prepared the TCR beta libraries by applying iRepertoire HTBI primers and Arm-PCR of CDR3 regions. Using its own MiXCR run on the multiplex PCR reads, TCRdb lists one record per CDR3 protein. The table lists about 540,000 distinct CDR3 sequences, about 14% of them singletons. The CDR3 loop spans 11 amino acids. The germline V gene encodes CDR1 SGHRS and CDR2 YFSETQ. The time point is: newly diagnosed GD, antithyroid drugs for less than 3 months. PBMCs were the source of the RNA used for TCR sequencing. This clonotype has at least ten counts. The antigen is undetermined. Relative to the germline gene, one junction end is altered; a read error may explain this. These data are also associated with another study on T cells in Graves' hyperthyroidism and ophthalmopathy.

The genes are TRBV5-1 and TRBJ2-7; D gene unclear. The sample was peripheral blood mononuclear cells (PBMCs), taken at new diagnosis, from a patient treated with antithyroid drugs. The TCR was taken from a man aged 25-45 years with Graves disease. DNA of the CDR3: TGTGCCAGCAGTGACTCCTACGAGCAGTACTTC. This translates into CASSDSYEQYF.